This is a list of T cell receptor beta chains from one sample in a study of blood T cell repertoires in COVID-19. Sequencing was performed with immunoSEQ multiplex PCR; in TCRdb, only in-frame clones are kept and a portion is missing. This sample has 410,000 or so clones, with approximately 89% found just once. Sequenced: peripheral blood. Source of these receptors: a woman aged 40 to 50 with COVID-19, enrolled during active disease. The CDR3 runs from the conserved cysteine through the conserved F or W. The D gene is left open where the match is weak. Size tells how often a clone was seen (once, few, many) or the class of an expanded clone, and some rows leave it out.

J | size | D | V | DNA | CDR3
TRBJ1-5 | NA | NA | TRBV28 | TGTGCCAGCAGTCGGTTTGGGCCAGTAAAAAATCAGCCCCAGCATTTT | CASSRFGPVKNQPQHF
TRBJ2-7 | NA | NA | TRBV27 | TGTGCCAGCCACTCCTCTATACACGAGCAGTACTTC | CASHSSIHEQYF
TRBJ1-3 | NA | NA | TRBV7-9 | TGTGCCAGCAGCTTAATCTTAGGACAGGGAAACACCATATATTTT | CASSLILGQGNTIYF
TRBJ2-1 | NA | NA | TRBV6-2/TRBV6-3 | TGTGCCAGCAGCCTCTCAAGTGGGACTTACTACAATGAGCAGTTCTTC | CASSLSSGTYYNEQFF
TRBJ1-2 | NA | NA | TRBV15 | TGTGCCACCAGCAGAGCGGGAAACTTCTATGGCTACACCTTC | CATSRAGNFYGYTF
TRBJ1-1 | NA | NA | TRBV30 | TGTGCCTGGAGTGTAGGACACATTTACACTGAAGCTTTCTTT | CAWSVGHIYTEAFF
TRBJ2-5 | NA | TRBD2 | TRBV6-2/TRBV6-3 | TGTGCCAGCAGCTTCTCCCCGCTAGCGGATAAAGAGACCCAGTACTTC | CASSFSPLADKETQYF
TRBJ1-1 | once | NA | TRBV4-3 | TGCGCCAGCAGCCAAGAGAGCGCGAACACTGAAGCTTTCTTT | CASSQESANTEAFF
TRBJ1-3 | NA | NA | TRBV9 | TGTGCCAGCGGTGACCCCGAGGGAAGAAACACCATATATTTT | CASGDPEGRNTIYF
TRBJ1-1 | NA | TRBD1 | TRBV9 | TGTGCCAGCAGCGTCGGGACAGGGGGAGGGTTTGGCACTGAAGCTTTCTTT | CASSVGTGGGFGTEAFF
TRBJ2-3 | NA | NA | TRBV7-2 | TGTGCCAGCAGCCTCCAGAGGGCCACAGATACGCAGTATTTT | CASSLQRATDTQYF
TRBJ1-2 | NA | TRBD1 | TRBV7-2 | TGTGCCAGCAGCCAAGACAGGGGTTCCTATGGCTACACCTTC | CASSQDRGSYGYTF
TRBJ1-2 | NA | NA | TRBV10-3 | TGTGCCATCAGTGAGTCGGCCGCGGCACCCAGCAGTGACAACTATGGCTACACCTTC | CAISESAAAPSSDNYGYTF
TRBJ2-2 | NA | TRBD2 | TRBV4-3 | TGCGCCAGCAGCCTGACTAGCGGGAGGGCTGCCGGGGAGCTGTTTTTT | CASSLTSGRAAGELFF
TRBJ2-7 | NA | TRBD2 | TRBV28 | TGTGCCAGCCATCTAGCGGGATCTGGGGAGCAGTACTTC | CASHLAGSGEQYF
TRBJ1-5 | NA | TRBD1 | TRBV5-6 | TGTGCCAGCAGCTTCTATGACAGGGAACAGCCCCAGCATTTT | CASSFYDREQPQHF
TRBJ2-3 | once | NA | TRBV29-1 | TGCAGCGTTGTGAAGCGCCCATCCACAGATACGCAGTATTTT | CSVVKRPSTDTQYF
TRBJ2-2 | NA | NA | TRBV15 | TGTGCCACCAGCAGAGGGGGGGAGGCCGGGGAGCTGTTTTTT | CATSRGGEAGELFF
TRBJ1-6 | NA | TRBD1 | TRBV27 | TGTGCCAGCACCCCAAGACAGGGTAATTCACCCCTCCACTTT | CASTPRQGNSPLHF
TRBJ2-5 | NA | TRBD2 | TRBV27 | TGTGCCAGCAGCCAAAAGGGACTAGCGGGAGGGTGGGGAGAGACCCAGTACTTC | CASSQKGLAGGWGETQYF
TRBJ2-5 | NA | NA | TRBV19 | TGTGCCAGTAGTATAGATCTGGCAGGGTTGCTCGAGACCCAGTACTTC | CASSIDLAGLLETQYF
TRBJ1-6 | few | TRBD1 | TRBV6-5 | TGTGCCAGCAGTTACTCGACAGGGGGAAGTTCACCCCTCCACTTT | CASSYSTGGSSPLHF
TRBJ2-3 | NA | TRBD1 | TRBV7-2 | TGTGCCAGCAGCGGAGGACAGGGGGCCTTCACAGATACGCAGTATTTT | CASSGGQGAFTDTQYF
TRBJ2-1 | NA | NA | TRBV5-1 | TGCGCCAGCAGCCGGAGGGGCCCGGGACCCCTTTACAATGAGCAGTTCTTC | CASSRRGPGPLYNEQFF
TRBJ2-1 | NA | TRBD2 | TRBV7-2 | TGTGCCAGCAGTACCGGGACTAGCGCCAATGAGCAGTTCTTC | CASSTGTSANEQFF
TRBJ1-4 | NA | TRBD1 | TRBV4-3 | TGCGCCAGCAGCCAACGACAGGGAGGTAATGAAAAACTGTTTTTT | CASSQRQGGNEKLFF
TRBJ1-6 | NA | NA | TRBV5-4 | TGTGCCAGCAGCAAAGGGGTGATGAGCTCCTATAATTCACCCCTCCACTTT | CASSKGVMSSYNSPLHF
TRBJ2-7 | NA | NA | TRBV27 | TGTGCCAGCAGTCTAAGGGACAACTCCTACGAGCAGTACTTC | CASSLRDNSYEQYF
TRBJ1-2 | NA | NA | TRBV19 | TGTGCCAGTAAGATGGACAGCTGGTCTAGCTATGGCTACACCTTC | CASKMDSWSSYGYTF
TRBJ2-7 | once | NA | TRBV19 | TGTGCCAGTAGTATAGCCACCCGAATCGGTGAGCAGTACTTC | CASSIATRIGEQYF
TRBJ2-2 | NA | TRBD1 | TRBV28 | TGTGCCAGCAGACTCCGGGACAGGGTTGGAACCGGGGAGCTGTTTTTT | CASRLRDRVGTGELFF
TRBJ1-4 | once | TRBD1 | TRBV5-1 | TGCGCCAGCAGCTTGGAGGGGGCAGCTAATGAAAAACTGTTTTTT | CASSLEGAANEKLFF
TRBJ2-5 | NA | TRBD1 | TRBV19 | TGTGCCAGTAGTACACGGGGACAGCCAAGCCAAGAGACCCAGTACTTC | CASSTRGQPSQETQYF
TRBJ1-6 | NA | TRBD1 | TRBV19 | TGTGCCAGTAGTGAGGGACAGGGGAAGAATTCACCCCTCCACTTT | CASSEGQGKNSPLHF
TRBJ2-2 | NA | NA | TRBV4-3 | TGCGCCAGCAGCCAGTCCTTGGACAAAAAGAACACCGGGGAGCTGTTTTTT | CASSQSLDKKNTGELFF
TRBJ1-1 | NA | NA | TRBV19 | TGTGCCAGTAGTGGACAGATCGGAAGGGCTTTCTTT | CASSGQIGRAFF
TRBJ2-7 | NA | NA | TRBV3-1/TRBV3-2 | TGTGCCAGCAGCCAAGATCGCTACGAGCAGTACTTC | CASSQDRYEQYF